A single sample is the source of the 29 T cell receptor beta chains below, sequenced in a study of blood T cell repertoires in COVID-19. This table comes from immunoSEQ multiplex PCR, and its TCRdb copy is limited to in-frame clones, with some not included. The sample records about 140,000 clones, around 81% being singletons. The sample comprised peripheral blood. Receptors originate from a human donor in a cohort sampled during active COVID-19.

This clone was seen more than once but under ten times. J is TRBJ2-1 and V is TRBV5-1; 7 nucleotides agree with TRBD1. The J segment lost 7 bases and the V segment lost 0 bases, leaving 7 bases of the junction unmatched. The CDR3 loop spans 15 amino acids. Germline V gene sequence: CDR1 SGHRS, CDR2 YFSETQ. CDR3 protein: CASSLDRGRGNEQFF. Here the CDR3 DNA reads TGCGCCAGCAGCTTGGACAGGGGCAGAGGAAATGAGCAGTTCTTC.

This clone was observed once. The chain recombines TRBV24-1 with TRBJ2-7; D possibly corresponds to TRBD1 (6 bases). V lost 6 bases, J lost 4 bases, and 9 bases lay in between. Germline lookup yields CDR1 KGHDR and CDR2 SFDVKD. This CDR3 is built from 12 residues. CDR3 region: CATSSGDYEQYF. CDR3 nucleotide sequence: TGTGCCACCAGTTCAGGGGATTACGAGCAGTACTTC.

The gene calls are TRBV6-5 and TRBJ2-7, with D possibly TRBD2 on 6 matching bases. Germline lookup yields CDR1 MNHEY and CDR2 SVGAGI. This CDR3 is 14 amino acids long. Trimming left V 1 base short and J 3 bases short, with 10 bases between. This chain's CDR3 is CASSYFGGRYEQYF. The CDR3 bases are TGTGCCAGCAGTTACTTCGGGGGACGCTACGAGCAGTACTTC.

V usage is TRBV2 and J usage is TRBJ2-7, with D perhaps TRBD2 (5 bases). The CDR3 loop spans 17 amino acids. Germline assignment: CDR1 SNHLY and CDR2 FYNNEI. V was trimmed by 2 bases and J by 3 bases, leaving 20 bases between them. The CDR3 bases are TGTGCCAGCAGTGAACGCGGGCTAGCAAGCAGGTACTACGAGCAGTACTTC. As protein: CASSERGLASRYYEQYF.

This clone is a singleton in its sample. The chain couples TRBV6-5 to TRBJ2-1, with 7 nucleotides matching TRBD1. Germline CDR1 is MNHEY and CDR2 is SVGAGI. The CDR3 consists of 15 residues. Germline trimming cut 7 bases from V and 2 bases from J; bases unmatched to any gene: 8. The CDR3 nucleotides read TGTGCCAGCACCGGGCAAAGGGGGCCCTACAATGAGCAGTTCTTC. Residues: CASTGQRGPYNEQFF.

The gene calls are TRBV9 and TRBJ1-4; TRBD1 might be the D (6 bases). Trimming removed 3 bases at V and 7 bases at J, with 7 bases between. Germline lookup yields CDR1 SGDLS and CDR2 YYNGEE. This CDR3 spans 12 amino acids. The CDR3 spells CASSEGGEKLFF. CDR3 bases: TGTGCCAGCAGCGAAGGGGGTGAAAAACTGTTTTTT.

The V call is TRBV18, the J call TRBJ2-3, with D tentatively TRBD2 (5 bases). Germline CDR1 KGHSH, CDR2 LQKENI. This CDR3 region has 17 residues. The V end lost 1 base, the J end lost 6 bases, and 20 bases lay between the germline ends. The CDR3 nucleotides read TGTGCCAGCTCACCACTTGCGCGCCCTTCCGGCGGGGATACGCAGTATTTT. This codes for CASSPLARPSGGDTQYF.

The rearrangement joins TRBV5-1 to TRBJ2-6, with 7 nucleotides matching TRBD1. CDR1 and CDR2 from the germline V gene are SGHRS and YFSETQ. J was trimmed by 0 bases and V by 0 bases; bases with no gene match: 6. There are 18 residues in the CDR3. This chain's CDR3 is CASSLGRQGSSGANVLTF. CDR3 in DNA: TGCGCCAGCAGCTTGGGCCGACAGGGTAGCTCTGGGGCCAACGTCCTGACTTTC.

This chain connects TRBV12-3 or TRBV12-4 to TRBJ1-2; the D gene is possibly TRBD1 (5 bases). Trimming cost V 1 base and J 4 bases, with 7 bases left between them. The CDR3 covers 13 residues. The CDR3 spells CASSLGQTYGYTF. As DNA, the CDR3 is TGTGCCAGCAGTTTAGGACAGACCTATGGCTACACCTTC.

The chain employs TRBV29-1 and TRBJ1-1; D is perhaps TRBD1 (5 bases). CDR3 size: 13 residues. V dropped 7 bases and J dropped 2 bases, with 14 bases sitting between them. CDR1 is SQVTM, CDR2 ANQGSEA, per germline. The CDR3 nucleotides are TGCAGCGCCCAGACAGAGCTAAACACTGAAGCTTTCTTT. Protein: CSAQTELNTEAFF. The full variable domain, its missing parts supplied by reference TRBV29-1 and TRBJ1-1, is SAVISQKPSRDICQRGTSLTIQCQVDSQVTMMFWYRQQPGQSLTLIATANQGSEATYESGFVIDKFPISRPNLTFSTLTVSNMSPEDSSIYLCSAQTELNTEAFFGQGTRLTVV.

This clone was seen more than once but under ten times. The chain carries TRBV10-3 and TRBJ1-5; D uncertain. V lost 3 bases, J lost 0 bases, and 15 bases lay in between. Germline V gives CDR1 ENHRY, CDR2 SYGVKD. The CDR3 spans 17 residues. This chain's CDR3 is CAISDPSRRGSNQPQHF. CDR3 sequence (DNA): TGTGCCATCAGTGACCCATCCCGGCGGGGTAGCAATCAGCCCCAGCATTTT.

This chain uses TRBV5-1 with TRBJ2-1; 12 nucleotides match TRBD2. CDR3 length equals 15 residues. V lost 4 bases and J lost 8; bases outside the gene matches: 7. Germline values: CDR1 SGHRS, CDR2 YFSETQ. Here the CDR3 DNA reads TGCGCCAGCAGCCTAGCGGGAGGGCCCATCGATGAGCAGTTCTTC. It yields the protein CASSLAGGPIDEQFF.

Regarding this clone: The identical CDR3 is also encoded by other nucleotide sequences in the sample. The chain joins TRBV6-6 to TRBJ2-2, with TRBD2 matching over 7 bases. Germline V gives CDR1 MNHNY, CDR2 SVGAGI (reference sequence). The ends lost 0 bases at V and 1 base at J; junction bases unmatched: 2. This CDR3 has 16 amino acids. The CDR3 nucleotides are TGTGCCAGCAGTTACTCGGGCGGGGGGAACACCGGGGAGCTGTTTTTT. It codes for CASSYSGGGNTGELFF.

The V gene is TRBV6-5, the J gene TRBJ2-7, with 9 bases aligning to TRBD1. This CDR3 comprises 15 residues. Germline CDR1 and CDR2: MNHEY and SVGAGI. The ends lost 7 bases at V and 4 bases at J; junction bases unmatched: 11. The CDR3 DNA reads as TGTGCCAGCATCCGGACAGGGGATAATCTGTACGAGCAGTACTTC. Translated, it gives CASIRTGDNLYEQYF.

This chain connects TRBV9 to TRBJ2-1; possible D gene TRBD2, 7 bases. The germline V gene has CDR1 SGDLS and CDR2 YYNGEE. The CDR3 totals 16 residues. V was pared by 3 bases and J by 7 bases, with 20 bases between. CDR3 in amino acids: CASSGGGGLTGNEQFF. The DNA of the CDR3 is TGTGCCAGCAGCGGCGGCGGGGGCCTCACCGGGAATGAGCAGTTCTTC.

V usage is TRBV7-7 and J usage is TRBJ2-5, with a possible D match to TRBD1 (6 bases). CDR3 length: 15 amino acids. V was cut by 5 bases and J by 1 base, with 14 bases left in between. CDR1 is SSHAT, CDR2 FNYEAQ, per germline (reference sequence). The CDR3 here is CASSIMTGPQETQYF. The CDR3 DNA reads TGTGCCAGCAGCATTATGACAGGACCCCAAGAGACCCAGTACTTC.

The V gene is TRBV24-1, the J gene TRBJ1-2; no clear D gene. V dropped 3 bases and J dropped 8 bases, with 15 bases sitting between them. The CDR3 length is 14 residues. Germline CDR1 KGHDR, CDR2 SFDVKD. The CDR3 sequence: CATSDPGRKKGYTF. DNA of the CDR3: TGTGCCACCAGTGATCCCGGGAGGAAGAAAGGCTACACCTTC.

The CDR3 DNA follows: TGTGCCAGCAGCCAAGATTTGCCGACAGGGATGGGTTCGAGGAAGACCCAGTACTTC. This gives the protein CASSQDLPTGMGSRKTQYF. V is TRBV3-1 (or the pseudogene TRBV3-2) and J is TRBJ2-5, with 7 bases that match TRBD1. Germline CDR1 is LGHDT and CDR2 is YNNKEL (reference sequence). The V segment lost 0 bases and the J segment 6 bases; nucleotides outside the gene matches: 19. The CDR3 has 19 amino acids.

The chain links TRBV9 to TRBJ1-4, with D possibly being TRBD1 (6 bases). V was cut by 2 bases and J by 4 bases, with 9 bases left in between. The CDR3 extends over 14 amino acids. Germline CDR1 is SGDLS and CDR2 is YYNGEE. CDR3 sequence: CASSVGQHNEKLFF. The CDR3 DNA follows: TGTGCCAGCAGCGTCGGACAGCATAATGAAAAACTGTTTTTT. Looking up the rest from reference TRBV9 and TRBJ1-4 gives the full variable domain: DSGVTQTPKHLITATGQRVTLRCSPRSGDLSVYWYQQSLDQGLQFLIQYYNGEERAKGNILERFSAQQFPDLHSELNLSSLELGDSALYFCASSVGQHNEKLFFGSGTQLSVL.

This chain links TRBV25-1 with TRBJ2-7; D is possibly TRBD2 (6 bases). The V gene lost 1 base and the J gene lost 5 bases, with 15 bases spanning the gap. Germline V gene data show CDR1 as MGHDK and CDR2 as SYGVNS. This CDR3 contains 15 residues. In DNA form, the CDR3 reads TGTGCCAGCAGTGAATTGGGGGGAGGCGATCACGAGCAGTACTTC. It encodes CASSELGGGDHEQYF.

The chain has TRBV21-1 and TRBJ2-7; no check of the table's D call, TRBD2, against the DNA was made. TRBV21-1 is recorded as a pseudogene. The length of the CDR3 is 17 residues. CDR3 protein: CASSKNHPKGRGYEQYF. The CDR3 DNA sequence: TGTGCCAGCAGCAAAAACCATCCCAAAGGCCGGGGTTACGAGCAGTACTTC.

This rearrangement joins TRBV6-2 or TRBV6-3 to TRBJ1-2, with D possibly being TRBD1 (6 bases). The CDR3 covers 15 residues. Trimming pared 5 bases from V and 1 base from J, leaving 14 bases between. Germline V gene data show CDR1 as MNHEY and CDR2 as SVGEGT. The CDR3, as DNA: TGTGCCAGCAGTAAGATTGACAGGCATAACTATGGCTACACCTTC. The encoded protein is CASSKIDRHNYGYTF.

V usage is TRBV29-1 and J usage is TRBJ2-1; D is possibly TRBD1 (6 bases). The germline V gene has CDR1 SQVTM and CDR2 ANQGSEA. Between the trimmed V and J ends, which lost 6 bases and 2 bases, there was a span of 11 bases. The CDR3 totals 13 residues. The CDR3 loop is CSVGHLAYNEQFF. CDR3 DNA: TGCAGCGTGGGACACCTAGCCTACAATGAGCAGTTCTTC.

A single count supports this clone. The V and J genes are TRBV5-1 and TRBJ1-4; 7 nucleotides line up with TRBD1. V dropped 1 base and J dropped 1; count of bases not matched to a gene: 4. CDR1 and CDR2 from the germline V gene are SGHRS and YFSETQ. The CDR3 loop spans 16 amino acids. CDR3 region: CASSLKGAGTNEKLFF. CDR3 DNA sequence: TGCGCCAGCAGCTTGAAGGGGGCAGGAACTAATGAAAAACTGTTTTTT.

The V and J genes are TRBV28 and TRBJ1-5; D call uncertain. The CDR3 covers 12 residues. CDR1 is MDHEN and CDR2 is SYDVKM in the germline V gene. Deletions cut 6 bases from V and 4 bases from J, with 7 bases between. This CDR3 is CASSPINQPQHF. CDR3 nucleotides: TGTGCCAGCAGCCCAATTAATCAGCCCCAGCATTTT.

This clone was counted once. V usage is TRBV4-2 and J usage is TRBJ1-4; D not resolved. CDR3 length equals 16 residues. V gave up 5 bases and J gave up 4 bases, with 17 bases separating them. Germline values: CDR1 LGHNA, CDR2 YNFKEQ. CDR3 nucleotides: TGTGCCAGCAGCAATGATCGGGCGGGGAGTAATGAAAAACTGTTTTTT. This codes for CASSNDRAGSNEKLFF.

The rearrangement joins TRBV9 to TRBJ2-7; D unclear. This CDR3 comprises 15 residues. Germline assignment: CDR1 SGDLS and CDR2 YYNGEE. The germline V and J ends were trimmed by 0 bases and 5 bases, with 15 bases remaining between them. The CDR3 nucleotides are TGTGCCAGCAGCGTAGCGGGTACAAGCATCGACGAGCAGTACTTC. This codes for CASSVAGTSIDEQYF.

The rearrangement links TRBV6-2 or TRBV6-3 to TRBJ2-1, with 8 bases identical to TRBD2. There are 15 residues in the CDR3. Unmatched junction bases numbered 6, after V lost 6 bases and J lost 2 bases. CDR1 is MNHEY, CDR2 SVGEGT, per germline. This chain's CDR3 is CASSRTSRTYNEQFF. The CDR3 bases are TGTGCCAGCAGCCGGACTAGCCGGACCTACAATGAGCAGTTCTTC.

The V gene is TRBV7-7, the J gene TRBJ2-5; D possibly corresponds to TRBD2 (5 bases). This CDR3 is 13 amino acids long. Trimming took off 6 bases at V and 5 bases at J, with 13 bases between the two ends. Germline CDR1 reads SSHAT; CDR2 reads FNYEAQ (reference sequence). The CDR3: CASSSTRLETQYF. DNA for the CDR3: TGTGCCAGCAGTTCTACTAGGCTCGAGACCCAGTACTTC. Complete variable domain (other parts from reference TRBV7-7 and TRBJ2-5): GAGVSQSPRYKVTKRGQDVTLRCDPISSHATLYWYQQALGQGPEFLTYFNYEAQPDKSGLPSDRFSAERPEGSISTLTIQRTEQRDSAMYRCASSSTRLETQYFGPGTRLLVL.